These 8 T cell receptor beta chains originate from one sample sequenced in a study of identical twins. TCRdb recomputed calls from the 5' RACE reads with MiXCR, one row per CDR3 protein. Among about 790,000 distinct CDR3 sequences listed, over 15% were seen once. This sample was also put to use in a study of T cells expressing NK-cell markers.

The material sequenced was PBMCs. These receptors were collected from a woman between 18 and 29 years old in good health.

The V and J genes are TRBV30 and TRBJ2-7; D is perhaps TRBD2 (6 bases). CDR3 length: 13 residues. V shed 5 bases and J shed 7 bases, with 18 bases lying between them. Germline V gene data show CDR1 as GTSNPN and CDR2 as SVGIG (reference sequence). CDR3 in DNA: TGTGCCTGGTCACTGGAGGACGGAGGGGAGCAGTACTTC. It yields the protein CAWSLEDGGEQYF.

This clonotype was picked up a small number of times. This rearrangement joins TRBV29-1 to TRBJ2-5; TRBD2 matches at 12 bases. V was pared by 7 bases and J by 3 bases, with 6 bases of the junction left unmatched. Germline V gene sequence: CDR1 SQVTM, CDR2 ANQGSEA. This CDR3 has 14 amino acids. CDR3 residues: CSAYWTSGKETQYF. CDR3 nucleotides: TGCAGCGCCTACTGGACTAGCGGGAAAGAGACCCAGTACTTC.

This clonotype was seen more than once but under ten times. This chain joins TRBV10-3 and TRBJ2-1; D may be TRBD1 or TRBD2 (5 bases each). The germline gives CDR1 ENHRY, CDR2 SYGVKD. The V end was cut by 6 bases, the J end by 5 bases, with 17 bases between. The CDR3 is 15 amino acids. CDR3 in DNA: TGTGCCATCAGCCTCGCAGGGAGTGGGAACAATGAGCAGTTCTTC. It yields the protein CAISLAGSGNNEQFF.

The chain combines TRBV27 with TRBJ1-3, with D possibly being TRBD1 (5 bases). Trimming removed 6 bases from V and 4 bases from J, with 16 bases in between. Germline-derived CDR1 and CDR2 are MNHEY and SMNVEV (reference sequence). The length of the CDR3 is 15 residues. Here the CDR3 reads CASSATVPIGNTIYF. The DNA for the CDR3 is TGTGCCAGCAGCGCGACAGTCCCAATAGGAAACACCATATATTTT.

V and J are TRBV6-1 and TRBJ2-3, with D perhaps matching TRBD2 (5 bases). Looked up from germline, CDR1 is MNHNS and CDR2 is SASEGT. This CDR3 has 16 amino acids. The V end lost 6 bases, the J end lost 2 bases, and 18 bases lay between the germline ends. The CDR3 reads CASRPQLRGYTDTQYF. DNA of the CDR3: TGTGCCAGCAGGCCTCAATTACGGGGATACACAGATACGCAGTATTTT.

This chain joins TRBV7-2 and TRBJ2-2; maybe TRBD1 (6 bases). The CDR3 has 16 amino acids. Deletions cut 1 base from V and 5 bases from J, with 14 bases between. Germline CDR1 is SGHTA and CDR2 is FQGNSA. The CDR3 DNA sequence: TGTGCCAGCAGCTTAGGGTCAGGGGTTAGGACCGGGGAGCTGTTTTTT. Its protein is CASSLGSGVRTGELFF.

CDR3 protein: CASRTYGGIRGTQYF. Here the CDR3 DNA reads TGTGCCAGCAGGACTTACGGGGGGATACGGGGTACGCAGTATTTT. The chain has TRBV12-3 or TRBV12-4 and TRBJ2-3; 7 positions agree with TRBD2. Trimming at V came to 6 bases and at J to 8 bases, leaving 14 bases not matched to a gene. The CDR3 is made up of 15 amino acids.

In this sample, this clonotype turned up many times. This rearrangement joins TRBV18 to TRBJ2-5; D uncertain. The ends were cut back, 1 base at V and 3 bases at J, with 6 bases in the middle. The germline V gene has CDR1 KGHSH and CDR2 LQKENI. This CDR3 comprises 13 residues. The CDR3: CASSPLREETQYF. The CDR3 region has the DNA TGTGCCAGCTCACCACTTCGGGAAGAGACCCAGTACTTC.